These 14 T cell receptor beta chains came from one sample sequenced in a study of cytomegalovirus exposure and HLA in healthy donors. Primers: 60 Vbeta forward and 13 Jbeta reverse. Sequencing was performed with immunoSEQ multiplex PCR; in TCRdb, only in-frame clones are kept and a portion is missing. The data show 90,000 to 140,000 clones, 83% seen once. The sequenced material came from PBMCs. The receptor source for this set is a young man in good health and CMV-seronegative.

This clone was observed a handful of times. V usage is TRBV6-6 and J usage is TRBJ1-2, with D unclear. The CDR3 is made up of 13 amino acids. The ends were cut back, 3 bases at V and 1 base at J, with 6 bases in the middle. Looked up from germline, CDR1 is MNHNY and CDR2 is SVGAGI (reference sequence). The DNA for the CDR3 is TGTGCCAGCAGTTATGGCAATAACTATGGCTACACCTTC. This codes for CASSYGNNYGYTF.

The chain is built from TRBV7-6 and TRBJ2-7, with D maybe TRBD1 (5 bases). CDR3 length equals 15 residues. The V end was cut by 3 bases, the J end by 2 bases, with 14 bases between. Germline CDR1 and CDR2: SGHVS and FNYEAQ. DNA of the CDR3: TGTGCCAGCAGCTTCGCAGGGAACCCTCCCTACGAGCAGTACTTC. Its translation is CASSFAGNPPYEQYF.

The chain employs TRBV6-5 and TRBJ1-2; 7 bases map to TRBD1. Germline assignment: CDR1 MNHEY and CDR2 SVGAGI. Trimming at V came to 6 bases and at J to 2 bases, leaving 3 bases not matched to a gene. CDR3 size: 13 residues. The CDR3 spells CASRVQGNYGYTF. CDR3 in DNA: TGTGCCAGCAGGGTACAGGGGAACTATGGCTACACCTTC.

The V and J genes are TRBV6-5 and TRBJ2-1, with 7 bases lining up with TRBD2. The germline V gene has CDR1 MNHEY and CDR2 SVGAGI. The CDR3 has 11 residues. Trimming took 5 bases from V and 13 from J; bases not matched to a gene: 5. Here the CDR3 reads CASSTGTTQFF. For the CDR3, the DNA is TGTGCCAGCAGTACCGGGACTACACAGTTCTTC.

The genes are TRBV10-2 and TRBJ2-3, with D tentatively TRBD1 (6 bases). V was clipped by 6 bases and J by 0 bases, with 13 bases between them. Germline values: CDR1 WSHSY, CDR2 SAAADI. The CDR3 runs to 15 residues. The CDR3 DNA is TGCGCCAGCAGCTTACCAGGGGTAAGCACAGATACGCAGTATTTT. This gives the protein CASSLPGVSTDTQYF.

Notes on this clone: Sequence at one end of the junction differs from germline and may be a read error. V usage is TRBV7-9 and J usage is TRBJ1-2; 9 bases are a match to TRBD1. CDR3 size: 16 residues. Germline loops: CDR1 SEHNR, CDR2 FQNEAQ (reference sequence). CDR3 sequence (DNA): TGTTCCAGCAACGGACAGGGGCCTTTACTTAACTATGGCTACACCTTC. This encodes CSSNGQGPLLNYGYTF. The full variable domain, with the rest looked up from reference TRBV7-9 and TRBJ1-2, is DTGVSQNPRHKITKRGQNVTFRCDPISEHNRLYWYRQTLGQGPEFLTYFQNEAQLEKSRLLSDRFSAERPKGSFSTLEIQRTEQGDSAMYLCSSNGQGPLLNYGYTFGSGTRLTVV.

CDR3: CASSLVGDRQNTEAFF. As DNA, the CDR3 is TGTGCCAGCAGCTTAGTGGGCGACAGGCAGAACACTGAAGCTTTCTTT. The chain carries TRBV7-6 and TRBJ1-1, with D possibly TRBD1 on 6 matching bases. This CDR3 spans 16 amino acids. V lost 1 base and J 1 base, leaving 13 bases between the germline ends. Germline V gives CDR1 SGHVS, CDR2 FNYEAQ. Complete variable domain (other parts from reference TRBV7-6 and TRBJ1-1): GAGVSQSPRYKVTKRGQDVALRCDPISGHVSLYWYRQALGQGPEFLTYFNYEAQQDKSGLPNDRFSAERPEGSISTLTIQRTEQRDSAMYRCASSLVGDRQNTEAFFGQGTRLTVV.

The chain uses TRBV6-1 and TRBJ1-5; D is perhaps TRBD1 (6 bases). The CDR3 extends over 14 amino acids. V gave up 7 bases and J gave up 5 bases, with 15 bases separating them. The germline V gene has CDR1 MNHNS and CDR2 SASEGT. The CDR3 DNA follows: TGTGCCAGCACGCCAACAGGGAACCATCAGCCCCAGCATTTT. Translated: CASTPTGNHQPQHF.

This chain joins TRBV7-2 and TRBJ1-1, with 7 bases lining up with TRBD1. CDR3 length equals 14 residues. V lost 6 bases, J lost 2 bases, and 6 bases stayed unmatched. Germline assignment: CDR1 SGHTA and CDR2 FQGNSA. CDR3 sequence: CASRRGTVNTEAFF. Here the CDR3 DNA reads TGTGCCAGCAGACGCGGGACAGTTAACACTGAAGCTTTCTTT.

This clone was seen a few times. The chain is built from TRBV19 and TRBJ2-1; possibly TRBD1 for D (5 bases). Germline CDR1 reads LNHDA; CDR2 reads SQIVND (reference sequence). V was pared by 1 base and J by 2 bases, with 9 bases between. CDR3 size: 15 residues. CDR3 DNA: TGTGCCAGTAGTATAGGTCAGGGCCCCTACAATGAGCAGTTCTTC. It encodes CASSIGQGPYNEQFF.

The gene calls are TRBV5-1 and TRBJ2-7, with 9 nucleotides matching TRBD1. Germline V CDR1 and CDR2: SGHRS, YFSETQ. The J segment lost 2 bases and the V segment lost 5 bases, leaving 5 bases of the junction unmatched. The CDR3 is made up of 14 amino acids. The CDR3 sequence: CASSPGQGPYEQYF. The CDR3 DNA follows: TGCGCCAGCAGTCCGGGACAGGGCCCCTACGAGCAGTACTTC.

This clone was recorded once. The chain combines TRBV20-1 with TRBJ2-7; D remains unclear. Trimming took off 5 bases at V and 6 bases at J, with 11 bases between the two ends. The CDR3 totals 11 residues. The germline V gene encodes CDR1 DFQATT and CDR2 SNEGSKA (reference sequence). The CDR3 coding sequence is TGCAGTGCTTTCAGGAACGGCGAGCAGTACTTC. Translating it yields CSAFRNGEQYF.

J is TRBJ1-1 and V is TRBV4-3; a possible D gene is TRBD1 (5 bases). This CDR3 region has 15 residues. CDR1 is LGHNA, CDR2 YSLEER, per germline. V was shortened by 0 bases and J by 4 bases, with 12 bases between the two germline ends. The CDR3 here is CASSQDLGGGTEAFF. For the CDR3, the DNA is TGCGCCAGCAGCCAAGATCTGGGGGGAGGCACTGAAGCTTTCTTT.

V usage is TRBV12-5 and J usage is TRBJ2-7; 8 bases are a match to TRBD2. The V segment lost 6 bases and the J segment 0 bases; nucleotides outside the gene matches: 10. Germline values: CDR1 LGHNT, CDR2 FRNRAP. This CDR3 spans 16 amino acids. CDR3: CASGPSSGGSSYEQYF. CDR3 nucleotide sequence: TGTGCTAGTGGACCCTCAAGCGGGGGATCCTCCTACGAGCAGTACTTC.